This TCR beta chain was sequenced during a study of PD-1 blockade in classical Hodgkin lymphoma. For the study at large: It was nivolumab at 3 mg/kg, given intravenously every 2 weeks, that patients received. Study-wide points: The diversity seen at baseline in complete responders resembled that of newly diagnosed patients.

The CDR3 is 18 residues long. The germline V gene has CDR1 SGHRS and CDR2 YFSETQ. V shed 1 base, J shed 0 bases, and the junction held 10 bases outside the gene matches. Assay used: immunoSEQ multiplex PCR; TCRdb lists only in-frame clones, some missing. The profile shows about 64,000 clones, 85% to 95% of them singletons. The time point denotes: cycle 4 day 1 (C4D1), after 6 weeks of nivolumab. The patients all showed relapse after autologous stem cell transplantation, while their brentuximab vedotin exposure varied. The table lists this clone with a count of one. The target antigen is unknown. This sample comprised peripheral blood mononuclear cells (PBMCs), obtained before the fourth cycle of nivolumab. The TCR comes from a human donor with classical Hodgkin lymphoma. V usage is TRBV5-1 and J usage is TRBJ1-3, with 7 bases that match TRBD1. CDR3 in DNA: TGCGCCAGCAGCTTGCCGGGAGCGGACAGGAGCTCTGGAAACACCATATATTTT. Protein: CASSLPGADRSSGNTIYF.